The 5 T cell receptor beta chains below were found in one sample sequenced in a study of shared clonotypes between healthy human individuals. Using immunoSEQ multiplex PCR, the repertoire was profiled, and TCRdb retains in-frame clones only, with some absent. The sample shows about 510,000 clones, almost 97% of them seen only once. Sequenced: naive CD4+ T cells sorted from blood. As to subset: CD45RA+ positively selected. The receptors come from a woman aged 25 to 39 in good health.

The chain joins TRBV2 to TRBJ2-7; weak D call: TRBD1 (6 bases). The V end lost 3 bases, the J end lost 4 bases, and 7 bases lay between the germline ends. The germline gives CDR1 SNHLY, CDR2 FYNNEI. CDR3 size: 12 residues. The CDR3 nucleotides are TGTGCCAGCAGTGATGACAGGTACGAGCAGTACTTC. Its protein is CASSDDRYEQYF.

The rearrangement uses TRBV30 and TRBJ2-7; 10 bases match TRBD2. The germline CDR1 and CDR2 sequences are GTSNPN and SVGIG (reference sequence). The CDR3 totals 16 residues. After removal of 3 bases from V and 4 bases from J, the junction contained 12 bases not matched to a gene. CDR3 DNA: TGTGCCTGGAGGCCCTGGACTAGCGGACCTAGATACGAGCAGTACTTC. Its protein is CAWRPWTSGPRYEQYF.

The V gene is TRBV29-1, the J gene TRBJ1-1; D gene uncertain. The germline V gene has CDR1 SQVTM and CDR2 ANQGSEA. Trimming shortened V by 4 bases and J by 4 bases, and 13 bases separated the two germline ends. The CDR3 covers 13 residues. In DNA form, the CDR3 reads TGCAGCGTTGGGCCGGGGTTGGGCACTGAAGCTTTCTTT. It specifies CSVGPGLGTEAFF.

This chain uses TRBV28 with TRBJ2-1; D may be TRBD2 (5 bases). CDR1 is MDHEN and CDR2 is SYDVKM in the germline V gene. The CDR3 is made up of 14 amino acids. V was pared by 4 bases and J by 12 bases, with 19 bases between. CDR3 amino acids: CASSSHPGVSAQFF. CDR3 DNA sequence: TGTGCCAGCAGTTCCCACCCCGGGGTATCTGCGCAGTTCTTC.

The rearrangement uses TRBV7-2 and TRBJ1-1; D gene ambiguous. Trimming shortened V by 5 bases and J by 7 bases, and 11 bases separated the two germline ends. Germline V gene sequence: CDR1 SGHTA, CDR2 FQGNSA. The CDR3 contains 12 residues. In nucleotides, the CDR3 is TGTGCCAGCAGCCCCGGATCCGGTGAAGCTTTCTTT. Translated, it gives CASSPGSGEAFF.